This T cell receptor (beta chain) was observed in a study of T cell responses to AZD1222 COVID-19 vaccine. Looked up from germline, CDR1 is SNHLY and CDR2 is FYNNEI. The V gene lost 5 bases and the J gene lost 3 bases, with 10 bases spanning the gap. CDR3 size: 13 residues. The data were produced by immunoSEQ multiplex PCR, yet TCRdb's version contains in-frame clones alone and is incomplete. The table has around 140,000 clones, 90% to 95% seen once. This clone was observed once. The clonotype comes from an adult in good health. V usage is TRBV2 and J usage is TRBJ1-1, with no clear D. This specimen was peripheral blood, taken on day 0 of AZD1222 vaccination. The CDR3 sequence is CASSYRRDTEAFF. CDR3 coding DNA: TGTGCCAGCAGTTACCGACGAGACACTGAAGCTTTCTTT.